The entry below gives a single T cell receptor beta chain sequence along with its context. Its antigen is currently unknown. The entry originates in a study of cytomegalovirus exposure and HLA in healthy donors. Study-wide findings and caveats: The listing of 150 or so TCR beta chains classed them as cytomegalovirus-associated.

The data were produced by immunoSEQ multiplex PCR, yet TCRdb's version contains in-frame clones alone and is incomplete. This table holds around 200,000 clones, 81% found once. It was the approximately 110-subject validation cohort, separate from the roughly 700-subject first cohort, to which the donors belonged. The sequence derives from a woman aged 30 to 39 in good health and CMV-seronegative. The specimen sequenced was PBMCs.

CDR3 DNA: TGTGCCAGCAGGCACAGGGAGCGGGGCCAAGAGACCCAGTACTTC. Amino acid sequence: CASRHRERGQETQYF. The chain uses TRBV2 and TRBJ2-5; D is perhaps TRBD2 (7 bases). CDR3 length: 15 residues. Germline V CDR1 and CDR2: SNHLY, FYNNEI. V was cut by 6 bases and J by 1 base, with 15 bases left in between.